The source of this T cell receptor beta chain is a study of identical twins. No donor was unhealthy or non-Caucasian. The germline CDR1 and CDR2 sequences are KGHDR and SFDVKD. V lost 6 bases to trimming and J lost 1 base, with 10 bases between them. This CDR3 is built from 14 residues. Overall study findings and caveats: Twins shared out-of-frame alpha sequences with excess low generation probability.

Unique molecular identifiers were present on cDNA, and template switching added a universal primer site. One entry per CDR3 protein results from TCRdb running MiXCR on the 5' RACE reads. The table has just under 650,000 distinct CDR3 sequences, 7.1% seen once; the top ten hold 1.5% to 2%. This clonotype was detected many times. Its antigen is as yet unknown. The same data also went into a second study, on yellow fever vaccine responses in identical twins.

Sequencing input: PBMCs. The chain joins TRBV24-1 to TRBJ2-3; the D is unclear. This TCR came from a woman aged 18-29 years in good health. The CDR3 loop is CATSSGVGTDTQYF. DNA for the CDR3: TGTGCCACCAGTAGTGGCGTTGGCACAGATACGCAGTATTTT.